This T cell receptor beta chain was recovered during a study of control samples from healthy donors and cancer patients. Sequencing was performed with immunoSEQ multiplex PCR; in TCRdb, only in-frame clones are kept and a portion is missing. The profile shows around 230,000 clones, roughly 94% of them singletons. The CDR3 has 15 residues. The germline V and J ends were trimmed by 5 bases and 2 bases, with 12 bases remaining between them. CDR1 is MDHEN and CDR2 is SYDVKM in the germline V gene. The clonotype originates from a man aged 45-65 years in good health. Sequenced sample: blood. This chain uses TRBV28 with TRBJ2-2; D unclear. CDR3 protein: CASSPLRSNTGELFF. Written as DNA, the CDR3 is TGTGCCAGCAGTCCACTAAGGTCCAACACCGGGGAGCTGTTTTTT.